The subject of this entry is one T cell receptor (beta chain). Its target is not known. The entry originates in a study of T cells in Graves' hyperthyroidism and ophthalmopathy. Study-wide background: It was at initial diagnosis, before any treatment, that peripheral blood was collected. Study conclusions and caveats: A model of 13 V-J features distinguished ophthalmopathy from stable hyperthyroidism. The model's output predicted ophthalmopathy at a median of 6.5 months prior to onset. Clonotypes that were expanded in thyroid above 0.001 mostly appeared in blood too.

The V and J ends lost 6 bases and 10 bases respectively, with 13 bases between them. Germline values: CDR1 MNHEY, CDR2 SMNVEV (reference sequence). CDR3 length equals 13 residues. Template material for amplifying TCR beta CDR3 regions consisted of RNA transcripts. The HTBI primer set drove a first-round RT-PCR of the TCR CDR3. TCRdb reanalysed the multiplex PCR reads using MiXCR and keeps one entry per CDR3 protein. The sample shows around 600,000 distinct CDR3 sequences, less than 20% of them seen only once. The receptor comes from a woman in her twenties or thirties with Graves' hyperthyroidism. The chain employs TRBV27 and TRBJ1-6; D remains ambiguous. The sequenced sample consisted of blood. The CDR3 DNA follows: TGTGCCAGCAGATTGAATATTGGGTCACCCCTCCACTTT. Amino acid sequence: CASRLNIGSPLHF.